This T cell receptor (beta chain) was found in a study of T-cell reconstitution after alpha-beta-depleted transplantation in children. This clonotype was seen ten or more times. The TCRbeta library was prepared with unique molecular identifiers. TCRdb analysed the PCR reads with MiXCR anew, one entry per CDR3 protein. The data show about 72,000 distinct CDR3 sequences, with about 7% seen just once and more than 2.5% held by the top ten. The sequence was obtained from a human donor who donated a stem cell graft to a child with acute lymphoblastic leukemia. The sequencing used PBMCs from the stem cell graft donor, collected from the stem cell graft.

The CDR3 spells CSARDNRVSSYNEQFF. In DNA, the CDR3 is TGCAGTGCTAGAGATAACAGGGTCAGCTCCTACAATGAGCAGTTCTTC. This sequence joins TRBV20-1 and TRBJ2-1; possible D gene TRBD1, 6 bases. With 0 bases removed from V and 0 bases from J, the gap between germline ends came to 12 bases. Germline CDR1 is DFQATT and CDR2 is SNEGSKA (reference sequence). The CDR3 extends over 16 amino acids.